A single sample gave rise to the 7 T cell receptor beta chains below, sequenced in a study of shared clonotypes between healthy human individuals. The protocol was immunoSEQ multiplex PCR, while the TCRdb copy is restricted to in-frame clones and leaves out a portion. The data hold about 490,000 clones, with roughly four fifths observed a single time. The sequenced sample was PBMCs. These receptors originate from a woman aged 40 to 55 in good health. Some clones in this sample may be carry-over from other donors' samples.

The V and J genes are TRBV5-1 and TRBJ1-4; TRBD1 matches 9 bases. Germline CDR1 SGHRS, CDR2 YFSETQ. V gave up 3 bases and J gave up 7 bases; unmatched junction bases: 7. The CDR3 loop spans 15 amino acids. CDR3 region: CASSSTGTGREKLFF. CDR3 in DNA: TGCGCCAGCAGCTCAACCGGGACAGGGCGTGAAAAACTGTTTTTT.

The chain joins TRBV28 to TRBJ1-5; D possibly corresponds to TRBD1 (6 bases). Germline CDR1 is MDHEN and CDR2 is SYDVKM. The CDR3 sequence is 16 residues long. Trimming took 5 bases from V and 4 from J, leaving 18 bases between them. CDR3 protein: CASSTPSQGWNQPQHF. The CDR3 nucleotides are TGTGCCAGCAGTACACCCTCCCAGGGGTGGAATCAGCCCCAGCATTTT.

The genes are TRBV18 and TRBJ2-7, with 11 bases aligning to TRBD2. Germline V gene data show CDR1 as KGHSH and CDR2 as LQKENI. The CDR3 runs 16 residues. J lost 5 bases, V lost 0 bases, and 6 bases had no gene match. The CDR3 sequence is CASSPPVTSGTNEQYF. The CDR3 DNA reads TGTGCCAGCTCACCACCAGTGACTAGCGGGACCAACGAGCAGTACTTC.

This chain links TRBV7-3 with TRBJ2-7; D perhaps matches TRBD2 (6 bases). CDR1 is SGHTA and CDR2 is FQGTGA in the germline V gene. Trimming pared 5 bases from V and 3 bases from J, leaving 26 bases between. The CDR3 length is 18 residues. The chain's CDR3 is CASSPYPRESANNYEQYF. In DNA form, the CDR3 reads TGTGCCAGCAGCCCCTATCCACGGGAGAGCGCTAATAACTACGAGCAGTACTTC. The complete variable domain, with remaining parts taken from reference TRBV7-3 and TRBJ2-7, reads GAGVSQTPSNKVTEKGKYVELRCDPISGHTALYWYRQSLGQGPEFLIYFQGTGAADDSGLPNDRFFAVRPEGSVSTLKIQRTERGDSAVYLCASSPYPRESANNYEQYFGPGTRLTVT.

As for this clone: This sequence may be a read error, since a much larger clone differs from it by one base. V gene TRBV29-1 combines with J gene TRBJ2-5; 7 bases line up with TRBD1. The length of the CDR3 is 12 residues. Per germline, CDR1 SQVTM and CDR2 ANQGSEA. This chain's CDR3 is CGVQGYDETQYF. CDR3 coding DNA: TGCGGCGTACAGGGGTACGACGAGACCCAGTACTTC.

This chain links TRBV29-1 with TRBJ2-5, with TRBD1 matching 7 bases. Looked up from germline, CDR1 is SQVTM and CDR2 is ANQGSEA. The CDR3 contains 15 residues. The J segment lost 7 bases and the V segment lost 4 bases, leaving 15 bases of the junction unmatched. This CDR3 is CSVGPHDRVGRTQYF. The CDR3 nucleotides read TGCAGCGTTGGCCCCCATGACAGGGTTGGAAGGACCCAGTACTTC.

V usage is TRBV19 and J usage is TRBJ1-5; D may be TRBD1 (6 bases). The CDR3 extends over 14 amino acids. Deletions cut 5 bases from V and 3 bases from J, with 11 bases between. Germline CDR1 reads LNHDA; CDR2 reads SQIVND (reference sequence). The CDR3 DNA follows: TGTGCCAGTAGTCCGCGGACAGACAATCAGCCCCAGCATTTT. Protein sequence: CASSPRTDNQPQHF.